One T cell receptor beta chain is described in this entry. Antigen: not known. This entry belongs to a study of OX40 agonist ivuxolimab in advanced cancers. Study at large: With a range of about 23 to 90, age averaged approximately 60 years, and 75% to 90% were male.

Repertoires were generated with immunoSEQ multiplex PCR, while TCRdb's copy carries only in-frame clones and drops some. The table records approximately 70,000 clones, about 84% of them present only once. Study-level results: CD8+ T cells averaged more expanded clones than CD4+. Clonal expansion from baseline to week 6 occurred in both CD4+ and CD8+ T cells.

V was pared by 2 bases and J by 11 bases, with 9 bases between. The CDR3 consists of 11 residues. Germline V gives CDR1 KGHSH, CDR2 LQKENI. Sequencing used CD4+ or CD8+ T cells sorted from blood, obtained in a trial of the OX40 agonist ivuxolimab. This sequence originates from an adult with an advanced solid tumor such as melanoma, head and neck, liver or kidney cancer. The V gene is TRBV18, the J gene TRBJ2-5; D uncertain. CDR3 coding DNA: TGTGCCAGCTCACCAGAATCTGAGCAGTACTTC. Translation: CASSPESEQYF.